This is a list of T cell receptor beta chains from one sample in a study of OX40 agonist ivuxolimab in advanced cancers. The data were produced by immunoSEQ multiplex PCR, yet TCRdb's version contains in-frame clones alone and is incomplete. The sample gives approximately 48,000 clones, about 80% of which show up once; 3.5% to 4.5% is in the top ten. Specimen: CD4+ or CD8+ T cells sorted from blood, collected in a trial of the OX40 agonist ivuxolimab. The receptors here all came from an adult with an advanced solid tumor such as melanoma, head and neck, liver or kidney cancer. Each CDR3 is given without its conserved first and last residue. D genes are given only for firm matches.

d_gene	v_gene	len	j_gene	CDR3aa
TRBD2	TRBV11-2	14	TRBJ2-2	ASSSGLAGGLGELF
TRBD2	TRBV9	13	TRBJ2-2	ASSLAGVNTGELF
.	TRBV19	13	TRBJ2-3	ASSIGGRVSDTQY
.	TRBV28	12	TRBJ1-2	ASTEGGNNYGYT
TRBD1	TRBV7-9	13	TRBJ1-2	ASSMTRQGGYGYT
TRBD2	TRBV5-4	15	TRBJ2-2	ASKWVSGSLNTGELF
.	TRBV15	11	TRBJ2-1	ATSRDPRDEQF
TRBD1	TRBV29-1	13	TRBJ2-2	SVGLDRTNTGELF
TRBD1	TRBV5-1	14	TRBJ2-2	ASSFSDRGLTGELF
.	TRBV7-2	14	TRBJ1-2	ASSLVPGVANYGYT
.	TRBV6-5	10	TRBJ1-1	ASSLTWTEAF
TRBD1	TRBV6-5	12	TRBJ1-2	ASSHRDRGYGYT
.	TRBV11-2	14	TRBJ2-2	ASSLAGRGRTGELF
.	TRBV5-1	11	TRBJ2-2	ASSSMDTGELF
TRBD1	TRBV19	13	TRBJ1-5	ASSPLTTGHQPQH
.	TRBV18	11	TRBJ1-5	ASSQGENQPQH
.	TRBV27	10	TRBJ2-2	ASSFSPGELF
.	TRBV6-6	14	TRBJ2-3	ASSYSRDGLVDTQY
TRBD1	TRBV9	15	TRBJ2-3	ASSLAGTGTSGDTQY
TRBD2	TRBV19	14	TRBJ2-2	ASSTGLAGGTGELF
.	TRBV6-6	10	TRBJ2-5	ASSYDPVTQY
.	TRBV9	11	TRBJ1-1	ASSVAPDWAAF
TRBD1	TRBV29-1	11	TRBJ1-1	SVEGTGRTEAF
TRBD1	TRBV27	13	TRBJ1-5	ASRRLTGGNQPQH
.	TRBV7-2	13	TRBJ2-2	ASSSWGANTGELF
.	TRBV15	14	TRBJ2-1	ATSTYPSATYNEQF
.	TRBV7-2	10	TRBJ2-1	ASSMSRDPGL
.	TRBV10-3	12	TRBJ1-1	AISDNRANTEAF
.	TRBV2	11	TRBJ1-6	ASKGGLESPLH
.	TRBV27	15	TRBJ2-7	ASRRAPVSPVGYEQY
TRBD2	TRBV14	16	TRBJ2-2	ASSQTPPSGRRTGELF
.	TRBV6-5	12	TRBJ2-5	ASSYSITGETQY
.	TRBV7-9	13	TRBJ1-5	ASSALGVSNQPQH
TRBD1	TRBV10-3	11	TRBJ1-2	AIRESGTEGYT
TRBD2	TRBV4-2	16	TRBJ2-1	ASSRDFHGTSGDNEQF
.	TRBV11-2	14	TRBJ1-1	ASSSRAQWTNTEAF
.	TRBV6-1	11	TRBJ2-6	ASSVAGANVLT
.	TRBV2	12	TRBJ1-4	ASSEAGLMEKLF
.	TRBV10-3	10	TRBJ2-5	AIRGTGETQY
.	TRBV27	11	TRBJ1-1	ASTSPRGHEAF
TRBD1	TRBV2	12	TRBJ1-2	ASTSNRGVHGYT
TRBD1	TRBV5-4	12	TRBJ1-1	ASRRGTANTEAF
.	TRBV6-1	11	TRBJ2-5	ASSEGVLRSQY
.	TRBV7-2	13	.	ASSLVLGRDYEQY
.	TRBV5-1	14	TRBJ2-1	ASSGGQLFSYNEQF
TRBD1	TRBV7-3	11	TRBJ1-1	ASRQGANTEAF
.	TRBV9	10	TRBJ2-7	ASSGGSYEQY
TRBD1	TRBV7-8	13	TRBJ1-5	ASSVGQVRNQPQH
.	TRBV1	15	TRBJ2-6	TSSQDRVFSGANVLT
.	TRBV25-1	12	TRBJ1-6	ASSDRGSGSPLH
.	TRBV18	10	TRBJ1-1	ASSEADGEAF
.	TRBV29-1	12	TRBJ1-2	SVEEDEGIYGYT
.	TRBV25-1	14	TRBJ1-3	ASSEGGGNSGNTIY
TRBD2	TRBV5-4	11	TRBJ2-7	ASTSGRANEQY
.	TRBV5-1	18	TRBJ2-7	ASRSYYANSGREKTYEQY
TRBD1	TRBV25-1	13	TRBJ2-1	ASTPDRAWNNEQF